The T cell receptor beta chain described here comes from a study of response to subunit inactivated influenza vaccine. General observations from the study: A suggestion made by the authors is that each seasonal influenza vaccination recruits few new T cells.

TCRdb re-called the RT-PCR reads with MiXCR, one entry per CDR3 protein. The table records 860,000 or so distinct CDR3 sequences, 21% of them present only once. Comments on this clonotype: Its cognate antigen is unknown.

This CDR3 contains 14 residues. The trim removed 5 bases at V and 7 bases at J, leaving 7 bases unmatched. Germline lookup yields CDR1 MNHEY and CDR2 SMNVEV (reference sequence). The origin of this receptor is a man aged 50-60 years who received an inactivated influenza vaccine. The chain employs TRBV27 and TRBJ1-4, with 7 bases aligning to TRBD1. Sequenced material: PBMCs from blood, taken more than 4 days after vaccination. Here the CDR3 reads CASSSYRGFEKLFF. In nucleotides, the CDR3 is TGTGCCAGCAGTAGCTACAGGGGTTTTGAAAAACTGTTTTTT.